This T cell receptor (beta chain) is from a study of T cells after yellow fever vaccination. Per the germline V gene, CDR1 is MNHNS and CDR2 is SASEGT. The trim removed 0 bases at V and 4 bases at J, leaving 6 bases unmatched. The length of the CDR3 is 15 residues. A single record per CDR3 protein comes from TCRdb applying MiXCR to the 5' RACE reads. The sample holds roughly 320,000 distinct CDR3 sequences, 9.5% to 12% seen once. General study points: The booster saw the reappearance of most primary-vaccination clones (around 95% CD4, about 90% CD8).

This clonotype was seen only a few times. Its antigen remains unidentified. This clonotype originated in a man younger than 35 who received the YFV17D yellow fever vaccine. V and J are TRBV6-1 and TRBJ2-7; 7 bases align to TRBD1. Sequences were derived from CD4+ T cells sorted from PBMCs, sampled 45 days after the yellow fever booster vaccination. The CDR3 coding sequence is TGTGCCAGCAGTGAAGCTCACAGGGGAAGGTACGAGCAGTACTTC. Encoded protein: CASSEAHRGRYEQYF.